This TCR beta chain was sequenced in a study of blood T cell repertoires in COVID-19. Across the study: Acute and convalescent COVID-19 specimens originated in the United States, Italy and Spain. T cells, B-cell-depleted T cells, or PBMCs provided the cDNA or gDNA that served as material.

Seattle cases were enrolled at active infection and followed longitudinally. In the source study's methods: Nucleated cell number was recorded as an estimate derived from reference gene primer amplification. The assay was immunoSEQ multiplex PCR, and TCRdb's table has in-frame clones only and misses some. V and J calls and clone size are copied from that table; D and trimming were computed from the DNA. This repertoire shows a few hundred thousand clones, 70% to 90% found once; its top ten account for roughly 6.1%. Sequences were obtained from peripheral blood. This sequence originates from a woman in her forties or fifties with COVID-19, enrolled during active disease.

DNA for the CDR3: TGTGCCAGCAGCTTAGACGGTGAGACCCAGTACTTC. Its translation is CASSLDGETQYF. The rearrangement links TRBV11-3 to TRBJ2-5; D gene unclear. V lost 0 bases and J 5 bases, leaving 4 bases between the germline ends. Looked up from germline, CDR1 is SGHNT and CDR2 is YENEEA. The CDR3 has 12 residues.